Described below is a single T cell receptor (beta chain) sequence and its context. Its antigen remains unknown. The germline V gene has CDR1 GTSNPN and CDR2 SVGIG (reference sequence). CDR3 length: 14 residues. Between the trimmed V and J ends, which lost 4 bases and 1 base, there was a span of 14 bases. This record comes from a study of shared clonotypes between healthy human individuals. Produced via immunoSEQ multiplex PCR; TCRdb's table is partial and in-frame only. The table lists nearly 750,000 clones, 55% to 80% of them singletons. Findings of the study overall: The study generally estimated greater richness for naive than memory subsets.

Sequenced input: memory CD4+ T cells sorted from blood. Regarding subset: CD45RA-negative fraction. The J gene is TRBJ2-7, the V gene TRBV30, with unresolved D. This sequence originates from a young woman in good health. CDR3 region: CAWIWGTSSYEQYF. The DNA of the CDR3 is TGTGCCTGGATCTGGGGAACTTCATCCTACGAGCAGTACTTC.